These 32 T cell receptor beta chains share one sample of origin, sequenced in a study of OX40 agonist ivuxolimab in advanced cancers. Libraries were prepared by immunoSEQ multiplex PCR; TCRdb keeps only in-frame clonotypes and omits some of them. The table records 65,000 to 80,000 clones, roughly nine tenths of them present only once. This material consisted of CD4+ or CD8+ T cells sorted from blood, taken in a trial of the OX40 agonist ivuxolimab. The receptors stem from an adult with an advanced solid tumor such as melanoma, head and neck, liver or kidney cancer.

The V call is TRBV10-3, the J call TRBJ2-3; 9 nucleotides agree with TRBD1. Looked up from germline, CDR1 is ENHRY and CDR2 is SYGVKD. V shed 5 bases, J shed 2 bases, and the junction held 5 bases outside the gene matches. There are 15 residues in the CDR3. The CDR3 DNA reads TGTGCCATCAGTCGAGGGACAGGGAACACAGATACGCAGTATTTT. Protein product: CAISRGTGNTDTQYF.

The chain links TRBV5-1 to TRBJ2-7; D ambiguous. V gave up 0 bases and J gave up 2 bases, with 0 bases separating them. This CDR3 is built from 11 residues. Germline V CDR1 and CDR2: SGHRS, YFSETQ. CDR3 nucleotide sequence: TGCGCCAGCAGCTTGGCCTACGAGCAGTACTTC. Translating it yields CASSLAYEQYF.

V and J are TRBV28 and TRBJ1-2, with TRBD1 matching 8 bases. The CDR3 loop spans 16 amino acids. Germline V gene lookup returns CDR1 MDHEN and CDR2 SYDVKM. The V segment lost 1 base and the J segment 2 bases; nucleotides outside the gene matches: 6. CDR3 sequence (DNA): TGTGCCAGCAGTTTATTGGGGACAGGAGGGAACTATGGCTACACCTTC. This translates into CASSLLGTGGNYGYTF.

This clone was seen just once. The chain joins TRBV11-1 to TRBJ2-7, with TRBD1 identical over 9 bases. CDR1 and CDR2 from the germline V gene are SGHAT and FQDESV (reference sequence). This CDR3 comprises 15 residues. The trim removed 5 bases at V and 2 bases at J, leaving 7 bases unmatched. The CDR3 DNA is TGTGCCAGCAGCCGACCCGGGACAGGGACCTACGAGCAGTACTTC. Protein sequence: CASSRPGTGTYEQYF.

The V gene is TRBV6-1, the J gene TRBJ1-3, with TRBD1 as a possible D gene (5 bases). The germline V and J ends were trimmed by 2 bases and 9 bases, with 17 bases remaining between them. The V gene's germline CDR1 is MNHNS and CDR2 SASEGT. The CDR3 covers 15 residues. CDR3 sequence: CASSEMGQAMSTIYF. The CDR3, as DNA: TGTGCCAGCAGTGAAATGGGGCAGGCCATGAGCACCATATATTTT.

The genes are TRBV18 and TRBJ1-1; D remains ambiguous. This CDR3 is 13 amino acids long. Trimming cost V 2 bases and J 5 bases, with 9 bases left between them. Germline CDR1 KGHSH, CDR2 LQKENI. The CDR3 sequence: CASSPDKETEAFF. In DNA form, the CDR3 reads TGTGCCAGCTCACCAGACAAGGAGACTGAAGCTTTCTTT.

This sequence joins TRBV19 and TRBJ1-2; D not resolved. This CDR3 has 11 residues. V gave up 3 bases and J gave up 8 bases, with 7 bases separating them. Germline lookup yields CDR1 LNHDA and CDR2 SQIVND (reference sequence). The CDR3 DNA is TGTGCCAGTAGTATGCAGGCCGGCTACACCTTC. Protein product: CASSMQAGYTF.

The chain employs TRBV10-3 and TRBJ2-5; the match to TRBD2 covers 9 bases. The CDR3 consists of 15 residues. Germline trimming cut 5 bases from V and 1 base from J; bases unmatched to any gene: 5. Germline V gene data show CDR1 as ENHRY and CDR2 as SYGVKD. The CDR3 region is CAISTVAGAQETQYF. In nucleotides, the CDR3 is TGTGCCATCAGTACCGTAGCGGGGGCCCAAGAGACCCAGTACTTC.

The chain has TRBV7-9 and TRBJ1-5, with 8 bases fitting TRBD1. The CDR3 sequence is 15 residues long. CDR1 SEHNR and CDR2 FQNEAQ come from the germline V gene (reference sequence). Losses at the gene ends were 8 bases for V and 6 bases for J; bases not matched to a gene: 12. CDR3 DNA: TGTGCCAGCGCTTATCAGGGGGCGCAGGGTCAGCCCCAGCATTTT. Translated, it gives CASAYQGAQGQPQHF.

The chain employs TRBV7-2 and TRBJ1-1, with D tentatively TRBD1 (5 bases). Per the germline V gene, CDR1 is SGHTA and CDR2 is FQGNSA. V was shortened by 2 bases and J by 2 bases, with 15 bases between the two germline ends. The CDR3 extends over 16 amino acids. CDR3 DNA sequence: TGTGCCAGCAGCTTAATGGGACCGGACGCAAACACTGAAGCTTTCTTT. Amino acid sequence: CASSLMGPDANTEAFF.

The rearrangement uses TRBV19 and TRBJ1-5; TRBD1 might be the D (5 bases). Germline V gives CDR1 LNHDA, CDR2 SQIVND (reference sequence). V lost 2 bases and J 4 bases, leaving 9 bases between the germline ends. The length of the CDR3 is 14 residues. Here the CDR3 DNA reads TGTGCCAGTAGTATAATCGAGGGGAATCAGCCCCAGCATTTT. It encodes CASSIIEGNQPQHF.

The V and J genes are TRBV10-3 and TRBJ1-2; D unclear. The ends were cut back, 1 base at V and 2 bases at J, with 8 bases in the middle. Germline V lookup: CDR1 ENHRY, CDR2 SYGVKD. This CDR3 has 14 amino acids. This chain's CDR3 is CAISEWGANYGYTF. In nucleotides, the CDR3 is TGTGCCATCAGTGAGTGGGGTGCCAACTATGGCTACACCTTC.

The V and J genes are TRBV7-2 and TRBJ1-1, with no clear D. Between the trimmed V and J ends, which lost 3 bases and 5 bases, there was a span of 7 bases. Germline V gene sequence: CDR1 SGHTA, CDR2 FQGNSA. The CDR3 is made up of 12 amino acids. CDR3 coding DNA: TGTGCCAGCAGCTTTTTCGAGACTGAAGCTTTCTTT. It codes for CASSFFETEAFF.

The rearrangement joins TRBV6-1 to TRBJ2-3; TRBD1 matches at 8 bases. Germline loops: CDR1 MNHNS, CDR2 SASEGT. The CDR3 has 17 amino acids. V shed 2 bases and J 4 bases; nucleotides not matched to a gene: 11. CDR3 DNA sequence: TGTGCCAGCAGTGAATCAGTAGGACAGGGAGTCGCAGATACGCAGTATTTT. Translation: CASSESVGQGVADTQYF.

The gene calls are TRBV4-3 and TRBJ1-3; D perhaps matches TRBD1 (5 bases). The CDR3 sequence is 15 residues long. The germline V and J ends were trimmed by 1 base and 4 bases, with 11 bases remaining between them. In germline, CDR1 is LGHNA, CDR2 YSLEER. This CDR3 reads CASSQGRGVGNTIYF. The CDR3 DNA sequence: TGCGCCAGCAGCCAAGGGAGAGGGGTCGGAAACACCATATATTTT.

The rearrangement uses TRBV7-9 and TRBJ1-2; TRBD1 is a possible D gene (5 bases). This CDR3 has 14 residues. Germline loops: CDR1 SEHNR, CDR2 FQNEAQ (reference sequence). V was clipped by 3 bases and J by 4 bases, with 12 bases between them. CDR3 sequence reads: CASSFEPGAYGYTF. CDR3 bases: TGTGCCAGCAGCTTTGAACCCGGGGCCTATGGCTACACCTTC.

The CDR3 loop reads CASSLSVNLGSGELFF. The CDR3, as DNA: TGTGCCAGCAGCTTATCGGTCAATTTGGGGTCCGGGGAGCTGTTTTTT. This sequence joins TRBV11-3 and TRBJ2-2; no reliable D call. V was cut by 2 bases and J by 6 bases, with 16 bases left in between. Per the germline V gene, CDR1 is SGHNT and CDR2 is YENEEA. The CDR3 has 16 amino acids.

The V call is TRBV7-3, the J call TRBJ2-5, with a tentative D call TRBD1 (7 bases). Germline V lookup: CDR1 SGHTA, CDR2 FQGTGA. CDR3 length: 16 amino acids. The V and J ends lost 5 bases and 5 bases respectively, with 21 bases between them. The CDR3: CASSPTMTGSGETQYF. The CDR3 nucleotides are TGTGCCAGCAGCCCTACCATGACAGGGAGCGGGGAGACCCAGTACTTC.

Only one count was recorded for this clone. This sequence joins TRBV6-5 and TRBJ2-7, with TRBD1 matching over 7 bases. The length of the CDR3 is 15 residues. The germline V gene encodes CDR1 MNHEY and CDR2 SVGAGI. V lost 8 bases to trimming and J lost 7 bases; unmatched junction nucleotides: 17. CDR3 loop: CASVNTRQGKREQYF. Here the CDR3 DNA reads TGTGCCAGCGTGAACACCAGACAGGGAAAGAGAGAGCAGTACTTC.

This chain links TRBV28 with TRBJ2-5; TRBD2 agrees at 11 bases. The DNA end favors TRBJ2-7, so the J call may be wrong. The CDR3 is made up of 14 amino acids. Per germline, CDR1 MDHEN and CDR2 SYDVKM. CDR3 in amino acids: CASKLAGVGYEQYF. The CDR3 coding sequence is TGTGCCAGCAAACTAGCGGGAGTTGGGTACGAGCAGTACTTC.

The chain uses TRBV6-1 and TRBJ2-6, with D tentatively TRBD1 (6 bases). This CDR3 region has 17 residues. The germline V gene has CDR1 MNHNS and CDR2 SASEGT. V was shortened by 4 bases and J by 4 bases, with 17 bases between the two germline ends. The CDR3 reads CASSVGAAGLGANVLTF. In nucleotides, the CDR3 is TGTGCCAGCAGTGTGGGGGCTGCTGGATTGGGGGCCAACGTCCTGACTTTC.

Written as DNA, the CDR3 is TGTGCCAGCAGCCAAGGTTTGGTCCATGGCGAGCAGTACTTC. Protein sequence: CASSQGLVHGEQYF. This rearrangement joins TRBV14 to TRBJ2-7; no reliable D call. This CDR3 contains 14 residues. Germline values: CDR1 SGHDN, CDR2 FVKESK. V shed 1 base and J shed 6 bases, with 13 bases lying between them. Drawing the rest from reference TRBV14 and TRBJ2-7, the complete variable domain is EAGVTQFPSHSVIEKGQTVTLRCDPISGHDNLYWYRRVMGKEIKFLLHFVKESKQDESGMPNNRFLAERTGGTYSTLKVQPAELEDSGVYFCASSQGLVHGEQYFGPGTRLTVT.

This sequence joins TRBV5-1 and TRBJ2-1; the match to TRBD1 covers 8 bases. This CDR3 region has 15 residues. With V trimmed by 2 bases and J by 2 bases, 3 bases remained unmatched. Germline assignment: CDR1 SGHRS and CDR2 YFSETQ. DNA for the CDR3: TGCGCCAGCAGCTTCGGGACAGGTACCTACAATGAGCAGTTCTTC. It codes for CASSFGTGTYNEQFF.

Of note for this clone: A junction boundary mismatches the germline segment, possibly from a read error. The chain is built from TRBV6-1 and TRBJ2-1; D remains unclear. The CDR3 is made up of 11 amino acids. CDR1 is MNHNS and CDR2 is SASEGT in the germline V gene. The CDR3 region has the DNA TGTGCCAGCAGTGAAGCGGGTCCCGCGGTCTTC. Its translation is CASSEAGPAVF.

The chain carries TRBV6-6 and TRBJ1-4; D is unresolved. The V gene lost 2 bases and the J gene lost 4 bases, with 8 bases spanning the gap. Germline CDR1 MNHNY, CDR2 SVGAGI (reference sequence). This CDR3 has 14 residues. For the CDR3, the DNA is TGTGCCAGCAGTTACGTACAGATTAATGAAAAACTGTTTTTT. Translation: CASSYVQINEKLFF.

The chain couples TRBV11-3 to TRBJ2-1; the match to TRBD2 covers 8 bases. Germline V gene data show CDR1 as SGHNT and CDR2 as YENEEA. The junction had 4 bases not matched to a gene; V was cut back by 3 bases and J by 3 bases. The CDR3 has 15 residues. Here the CDR3 reads CASSFFSGSYNEQFF. The CDR3 nucleotides are TGTGCCAGCAGCTTTTTCAGCGGGAGCTACAATGAGCAGTTCTTC.

The V and J genes are TRBV9 and TRBJ2-3; weak D call: TRBD2 (6 bases). CDR1 is SGDLS and CDR2 is YYNGEE in the germline V gene. V was trimmed by 2 bases and J by 0 bases, leaving 7 bases between them. The CDR3 totals 14 residues. The CDR3 protein is CASSVGTSTDTQYF. The CDR3 DNA reads TGTGCCAGCAGCGTCGGGACTAGCACAGATACGCAGTATTTT.

Regarding this clone: A junction end diverges from the germline sequence, so it may reflect a read error. The V and J genes are TRBV30 and TRBJ1-2, with D unresolved. There are 13 residues in the CDR3. The germline V gene encodes CDR1 GTSNPN and CDR2 SVGIG (reference sequence). CDR3 in DNA: TGTGCCCGGAGTGTCTCGGTGAGCTATGGCTACACCTTC. It specifies CARSVSVSYGYTF.

CDR3 sequence (DNA): TGTGCCAGCAGCTCCGCTGGCACTAGCGGGAGGGGCGAGCAGTTCTTC. Amino acids: CASSSAGTSGRGEQFF. The rearrangement uses TRBV9 and TRBJ2-1; 13 nucleotides match TRBD2. CDR3 length: 16 residues. The V gene's germline CDR1 is SGDLS and CDR2 YYNGEE. V was clipped by 4 bases and J by 10 bases; unmatched bases: 11.

The chain uses TRBV5-1 and TRBJ2-2; 10 bases are a match to TRBD2. The CDR3 sequence is 16 residues long. The V segment lost 0 bases and the J segment 5 bases; nucleotides outside the gene matches: 4. Germline V gene data show CDR1 as SGHRS and CDR2 as YFSETQ. In DNA, the CDR3 is TGCGCCAGCAGCTTGGGAGCGGGAGGGAGTACCGGGGAGCTGTTTTTT. Translating gives CASSLGAGGSTGELFF.

The chain employs TRBV4-1 and TRBJ2-7, with D unresolved. The CDR3 is 15 residues long. Germline V gene data show CDR1 as MGHRA and CDR2 as YSYEKL. V lost 2 bases to trimming and J lost 0 bases, with 11 bases between them. The CDR3 loop is CASSQFRQSSYEQYF. CDR3 sequence (DNA): TGCGCCAGCAGCCAATTCCGGCAGAGCTCCTACGAGCAGTACTTC.

The V and J genes are TRBV4-2 and TRBJ1-1; D gene uncertain. V lost 1 base and J lost 0, with 6 bases in between. The CDR3 contains 14 residues. Germline CDR1 reads LGHNA; CDR2 reads YNFKEQ. CDR3 sequence: CASSQARVNTEAFF. In nucleotides, the CDR3 is TGTGCCAGCAGCCAAGCTAGGGTGAACACTGAAGCTTTCTTT.